The rows below give T cell receptor beta chains drawn from one sample of a study of blood T cell repertoires in COVID-19. Produced via immunoSEQ multiplex PCR; TCRdb's table is partial and in-frame only. The sample lists 200,000 to 300,000 clones, over 80% seen once, with more than 5.5% in the top ten. Sequencing was performed on peripheral blood. The source is a human donor in a cohort sampled during active COVID-19. CDR3s include the opening cysteine and the closing phenylalanine or tryptophan. Fields, in order: J gene, D gene, clone size, V gene, CDR3 DNA, CDR3 protein. The D gene is left open where the match is weak. Clone size, where shown, is once, few, many, or a class for clones that have expanded.

>TRBJ2-3|TRBD1|-|TRBV4-1
TGCGCCACCGAAGGGACAGCTAGCACAGATACGCAGTATTTT
CATEGTASTDTQYF
>TRBJ1-2|TRBD1|-|TRBV5-1
TGCGCCAGCAGCTTGGGAGGGGGCAGCGGCTACACCTTC
CASSLGGGSGYTF
>TRBJ1-4|-|once|TRBV5-8
TGTGCCAGCAGGATCACAGTCAATGAAAAACTGTTTTTT
CASRITVNEKLFF
>TRBJ2-5|TRBD1|-|TRBV3-1/TRBV3-2
TGTGCCAGCAGCGTAGGGACAGGAGAGACCCAGTACTTC
CASSVGTGETQYF
>TRBJ1-4|-|-|TRBV3-1/TRBV3-2
TGTGCCAGCAGCCAGCAGGGTTTGAGTGAAAAACTGTTTTTT
CASSQQGLSEKLFF
>TRBJ2-3|-|-|TRBV3-1/TRBV3-2
TGTGCCAGCAGCTTCAGGGGACCCACAGATACGCAGTATTTT
CASSFRGPTDTQYF
>TRBJ1-2|-|-|TRBV28
TGTGCCAGCACCCCCGGCAGGGGCGGCTATGGCTACACCTTC
CASTPGRGGYGYTF
>TRBJ1-4|-|-|TRBV5-1
TGCGCCAGCAGCTTAGGCAGACTGCCTTTTGATTCTAATGAAAAACTGTTTTTT
CASSLGRLPFDSNEKLFF
>TRBJ1-2|-|-|TRBV2
TGTGCCAGCAGTGAAAGCCCCATGGGGGGTTTTGGCTACACCTTC
CASSESPMGGFGYTF
>TRBJ2-1|TRBD1|-|TRBV29-1
TGCAGCGTGGGGGGACAGGGTGGTCATGAGCAGTTCTTC
CSVGGQGGHEQFF
>TRBJ2-7|TRBD1|-|TRBV5-1
TGCGCCAGCAGCTTTGACAGGGGGGCATACGAGCAGTACTTC
CASSFDRGAYEQYF
>TRBJ2-7|-|-|TRBV28
TGTGCCAGCAGTTTGGGCACGTCCTACGAGCAGTACTTC
CASSLGTSYEQYF
>TRBJ1-4|TRBD1|-|TRBV27
TGTGCCAGCAGTGACGACAGGGGGACTAATGAAAAACTGTTTTTT
CASSDDRGTNEKLFF
>TRBJ2-3|TRBD2|-|TRBV19
TGTGCCAGTAGTATGGGGCTAGCGGGAGCAGATACGCAGTATTTT
CASSMGLAGADTQYF
>TRBJ2-7|-|few|TRBV12-3/TRBV12-4
TGTGCCATACGACAGGCCCCTAGAGACGAGCAGTACTTC
CAIRQAPRDEQYF
>TRBJ2-7|-|-|TRBV10-2
TGCGCCAGCAGTGAGCCGAGTCGGGGGCAGTACTTC
CASSEPSRGQYF
>TRBJ2-1|-|-|TRBV7-2
TGTGCCAGCAGTTCCCATCCAGTCGGGAGTAACAACAATGAGCAGTTCTTC
CASSSHPVGSNNNEQFF